This T cell receptor beta chain was captured by sequencing in a study of post-analysis software for immune sequencing data. Study-level information: The cohort encompassed relapsing-remitting, secondary progressive and progressive-relapsing multiple sclerosis disease courses.

Germline assignment: CDR1 MGHRA and CDR2 YSYEKL. This CDR3 comprises 15 residues. Germline trimming cut 5 bases from V and 1 base from J; bases unmatched to any gene: 5. Study-wide findings and caveats: Higher frequency in patients than in controls was seen for about five TRBV segments, with TRBV5-6, TRBV5-1 and TRBV20-1 among them. Co-batched samples clustered tightly together by F measure.

In the case of this clonotype: Its cognate antigen is unknown.

TCR beta cDNA libraries had unique molecular identifiers. The T cell input of 1 to 10 million gave 400,000 to 500,000 cDNA molecules. TCRdb passed the PCR reads through MiXCR, listing each CDR3 protein once. The table includes about 810,000 distinct CDR3 sequences, roughly 50% detected once. The receptor comes from a girl between 10 and 17 years old with multiple sclerosis. V is TRBV4-1 and J is TRBJ2-7; 10 bases are shared with TRBD2. The sample consisted of blood. Written as DNA, the CDR3 is TGCGCCAGCAGCGCGGAGCGGGAGGGTTCCTACGAGCAGTACTTC. Amino acid sequence: CASSAEREGSYEQYF.